Listed below are T cell receptor beta chains from one sample, sequenced in a study of Graves' ophthalmopathy and Graves' hyperthyroidism. TCRdb re-called the multiplex PCR reads through MiXCR, storing one row per CDR3 protein. The data contain a few hundred thousand distinct CDR3 sequences, roughly 16% of them singletons. Sequenced sample: peripheral blood. The receptor set was obtained from an adult man with Graves' ophthalmopathy. CDR3s include the opening cysteine and the closing phenylalanine or tryptophan. Fields, in order: CDR3 length, D gene, V gene, clone size, CDR3 protein. A D gene is named only where the DNA matches it firmly. Some rows mark clone size as missing; the rest say once, few, many or name a class of expanded clone.

length: 15; D: NA; V: TRBV12-3/TRBV12-4; size: many; CDR3: CASSLAGGANYGYTF
length: 13; D: TRBD1; V: TRBV2; size: many; CDR3: CASTGEANYGYTF
length: 15; D: TRBD1; V: TRBV12-3/TRBV12-4; size: many; CDR3: CASSAAGTDNYGYTF
length: 15; D: NA; V: TRBV29-1; size: many; CDR3: CSVEVGGELQETQYF
length: 14; D: TRBD2; V: TRBV6-4; size: NA; CDR3: CASSFLAGDETQYF
length: 17; D: NA; V: TRBV27; size: many; CDR3: CASSRIGGYAYNSPLHF
length: 15; D: TRBD1; V: TRBV6-2/TRBV6-3; size: NA; CDR3: CASKPGTGPGYGYTF
length: 14; D: TRBD1; V: TRBV19; size: few; CDR3: CASRSSTGGETQYF
length: 17; D: NA; V: TRBV18; size: NA; CDR3: CASSPAGGDLLNTEAFF
length: 14; D: NA; V: TRBV6-1; size: NA; CDR3: CASRPPRDTGELFF
length: 17; D: NA; V: TRBV4-3; size: many; CDR3: CASSQVSQTTGANVLTF
length: 17; D: TRBD2; V: TRBV20-1; size: many; CDR3: CSARLTLAGGAQETQYF
length: 14; D: TRBD1; V: TRBV6-5; size: NA; CDR3: CASSYGTGFTEAFF
length: 14; D: TRBD1; V: TRBV29-1; size: NA; CDR3: CSVVWGQGTWEQYF
length: 11; D: NA; V: TRBV12-3/TRBV12-4; size: many; CDR3: CASTPPAEAFF
length: 17; D: NA; V: TRBV6-5; size: many; CDR3: CASSYSYFETSATEAFF
length: 15; D: NA; V: TRBV6-1; size: NA; CDR3: CASSEAGLSGNTIYF
length: 15; D: NA; V: TRBV13; size: many; CDR3: CASMRSGLQTYEQYF
length: 14; D: NA; V: TRBV19; size: few; CDR3: CASSPRRSQETQYF
length: 12; D: NA; V: TRBV20-1; size: many; CDR3: CSATLRLGNQYF
length: 15; D: TRBD2; V: TRBV7-2; size: many; CDR3: CASRPRSGRAGEQYF
length: 15; D: NA; V: TRBV11-1; size: many; CDR3: CASSLQNPLLSPLHF
length: 15; D: NA; V: TRBV27; size: many; CDR3: CASSYQPELTGGYTF
length: 17; D: NA; V: TRBV2; size: many; CDR3: CASRVGEAALYSYEQYF
length: 14; D: TRBD1; V: TRBV3-1; size: many; CDR3: CASSRGQGVSPLHF
length: 13; D: NA; V: TRBV20-1; size: many; CDR3: CSATNRANTEAFF
length: 15; D: TRBD2; V: TRBV30; size: NA; CDR3: CAWRLAGVITGELFF
length: 15; D: NA; V: TRBV7-2; size: many; CDR3: CASSQGGGTNTEAFF
length: 14; D: NA; V: TRBV3-1; size: many; CDR3: CASSPGAGRYGYTF
length: 15; D: NA; V: TRBV6-1; size: many; CDR3: CASSEAAGLNTEAFF
length: 14; D: TRBD1; V: TRBV7-2; size: NA; CDR3: CASSLETGRHGYTF
length: 16; D: NA; V: TRBV6-1; size: many; CDR3: CASSQTVAQPNTEAFF
length: 15; D: NA; V: TRBV12-3/TRBV12-4; size: many; CDR3: CASSRQDRYMETQYF
length: 13; D: NA; V: TRBV12-3/TRBV12-4; size: NA; CDR3: CASGVQPFYGYIF
length: 16; D: TRBD1; V: TRBV15; size: few; CDR3: CATSRDHRGRVYGYTF
length: 15; D: NA; V: TRBV19; size: many; CDR3: CASSNPGEPGETQYF
length: 16; D: TRBD2; V: TRBV27; size: many; CDR3: CASSPGLAGVLYEQYF
length: 15; D: NA; V: TRBV19; size: many; CDR3: CASSTGGTGHYEQYF
length: 14; D: NA; V: TRBV6-2/TRBV6-3; size: many; CDR3: CASRTRQGGHEQYF
length: 13; D: NA; V: TRBV7-2; size: many; CDR3: CASGSGTTYEQYF
length: 16; D: NA; V: TRBV9; size: many; CDR3: CASSASPRERNSEQFF
length: 16; D: NA; V: TRBV11-2; size: many; CDR3: CASSPDRRTSGNTIYF
length: 17; D: TRBD1; V: TRBV7-2; size: many; CDR3: CASSYSDRGLAKNIQYF
length: 14; D: NA; V: TRBV28; size: many; CDR3: CASSLERDLWEQYF
length: 14; D: TRBD1; V: TRBV4-2; size: many; CDR3: CASSQGGGTYEQYF
length: 15; D: NA; V: TRBV25-1; size: many; CDR3: CASSADSTMNTEAFF
length: 14; D: NA; V: TRBV12-3/TRBV12-4; size: many; CDR3: CASKKSQGIYEQYF
length: 15; D: NA; V: TRBV5-1; size: NA; CDR3: CASSLEGLWRDIQYF
length: 16; D: NA; V: TRBV5-1; size: many; CDR3: CASSSPGVPGSGELFF